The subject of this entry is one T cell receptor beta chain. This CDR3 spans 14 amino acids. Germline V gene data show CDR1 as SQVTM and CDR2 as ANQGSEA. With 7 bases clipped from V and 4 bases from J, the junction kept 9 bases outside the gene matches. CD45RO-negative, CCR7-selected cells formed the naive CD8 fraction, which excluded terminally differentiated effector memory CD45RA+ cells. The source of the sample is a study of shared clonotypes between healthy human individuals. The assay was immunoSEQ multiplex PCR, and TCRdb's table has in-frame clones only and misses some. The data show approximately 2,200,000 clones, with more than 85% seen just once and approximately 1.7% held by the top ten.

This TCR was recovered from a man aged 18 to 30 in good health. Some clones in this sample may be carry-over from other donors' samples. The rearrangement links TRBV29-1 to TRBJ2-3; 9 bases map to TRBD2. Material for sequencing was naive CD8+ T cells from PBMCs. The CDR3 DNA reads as TGCAGCGAAGGGGCTAGCGGGATATCAGATACGCAGTATTTT. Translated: CSEGASGISDTQYF.